The clone carrying this TCR beta chain was counted many times. The use of a sample-barcoded 5' primer and a J-beta primer mix characterized a second PCR of about 6 to 12 cycles. A single record per CDR3 protein comes from TCRdb applying MiXCR to the 5' RACE reads. This sample has approximately 780,000 distinct CDR3 sequences; roughly 25% occur once, and the top ten carry approximately 2.9%. CDR1 SGHRS and CDR2 YFSETQ come from the germline V gene. This CDR3 spans 13 amino acids. V shed 0 bases and J shed 2 bases, with 5 bases lying between them. This entry is derived from a study of blood T cells in healthy people across ages. Another study also made use of these data, one on T cells of mothers and their children.

The TCR was taken from a boy between 10 and 17 years old in good health. J is TRBJ1-1 and V is TRBV5-1; D not resolved. The sample taken for sequencing was blood. The CDR3 loop is CASSLDLNTEAFF. The CDR3 region has the DNA TGCGCCAGCAGCTTGGATTTAAACACTGAAGCTTTCTTT.